The source of this T cell receptor beta chain is a study of graft-versus-host responses after intestinal transplantation. At the level of the study: Every recipient underwent anti-thymocyte globulin induction, then tacrolimus and steroids for roughly 3 years.

V lost 0 bases and J 8 bases, leaving 16 bases between the germline ends. This CDR3 is built from 15 residues. Germline assignment: CDR1 MNHEY and CDR2 SVGAGI. A word on this clone: Its antigen is currently unknown.

Assay: immunoSEQ multiplex PCR; the TCRdb copy retains only in-frame clones and omits some. Of tens of thousands of clones in the sample, about 94% were seen once. This receptor was identified in a human donor who received an intestinal transplant. The sample was unstimulated CD8+ T cells sorted from spleen or lymph node cells, taken before intestinal transplant. J is TRBJ1-1 and V is TRBV6-5; D unresolved. The CDR3 region is CASSYSLRGSGEAFF. The CDR3 region has the DNA TGTGCCAGCAGTTACTCGTTAAGAGGGAGTGGAGAAGCTTTCTTT.